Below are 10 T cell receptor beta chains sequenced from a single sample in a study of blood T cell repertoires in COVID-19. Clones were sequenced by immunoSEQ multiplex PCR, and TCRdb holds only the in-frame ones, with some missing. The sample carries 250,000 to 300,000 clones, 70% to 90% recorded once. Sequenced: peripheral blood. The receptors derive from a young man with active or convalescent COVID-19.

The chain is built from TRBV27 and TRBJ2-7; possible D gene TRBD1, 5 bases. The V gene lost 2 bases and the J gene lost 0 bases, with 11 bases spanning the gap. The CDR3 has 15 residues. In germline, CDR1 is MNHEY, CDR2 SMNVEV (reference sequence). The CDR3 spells CASSLQGQYSYEQYF. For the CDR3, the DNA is TGTGCCAGCAGTTTACAGGGCCAATACTCCTACGAGCAGTACTTC.

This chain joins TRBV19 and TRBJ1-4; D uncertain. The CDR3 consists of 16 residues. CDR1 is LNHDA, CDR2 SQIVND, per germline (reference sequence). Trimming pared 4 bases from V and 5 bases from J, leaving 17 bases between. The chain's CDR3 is CASSTRARLRNEKLFF. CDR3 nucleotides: TGTGCCAGTAGTACCAGAGCGCGGTTACGGAATGAAAAACTGTTTTTT.

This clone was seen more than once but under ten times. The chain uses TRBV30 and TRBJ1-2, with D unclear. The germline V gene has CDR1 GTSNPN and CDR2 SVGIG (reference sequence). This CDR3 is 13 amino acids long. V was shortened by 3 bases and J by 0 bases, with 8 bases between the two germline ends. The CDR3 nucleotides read TGTGCCTGGAGCTCGGGATCTAACTATGGCTACACCTTC. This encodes CAWSSGSNYGYTF.

This CDR3 is CASSQGDRGENSNQPQHF. CDR3 DNA: TGCGCCAGCAGCCAGGGGGACAGGGGAGAAAATAGCAATCAGCCCCAGCATTTT. The V call is TRBV4-1, the J call TRBJ1-5, with 10 bases fitting TRBD1. The germline CDR1 and CDR2 sequences are MGHRA and YSYEKL. V lost 3 bases and J lost 0; bases outside the gene matches: 8. The CDR3 totals 18 residues.

The CDR3 region is CASSNGQGGNQPQHF. CDR3 sequence (DNA): TGTGCCAGCAGCAACGGACAGGGAGGCAATCAGCCCCAGCATTTT. This chain uses TRBV16 with TRBJ1-5; TRBD1 matches at 8 bases. The CDR3 contains 15 residues. Germline V gene lookup returns CDR1 KGHSY and CDR2 FQNENV. Losses at the gene ends were 5 bases for V and 2 bases for J; bases not matched to a gene: 5.

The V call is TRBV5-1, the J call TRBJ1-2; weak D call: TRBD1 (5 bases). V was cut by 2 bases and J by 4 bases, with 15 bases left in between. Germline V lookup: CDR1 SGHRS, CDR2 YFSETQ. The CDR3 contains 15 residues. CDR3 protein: CASSFTGTSFYGYTF. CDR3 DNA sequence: TGCGCCAGCAGCTTTACCGGGACTTCCTTCTATGGCTACACCTTC.

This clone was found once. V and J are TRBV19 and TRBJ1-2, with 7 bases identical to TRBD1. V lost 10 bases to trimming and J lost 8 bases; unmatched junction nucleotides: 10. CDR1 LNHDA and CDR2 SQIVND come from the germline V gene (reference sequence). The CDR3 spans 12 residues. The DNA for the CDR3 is TGTGCCACCAAGGGGGCAGGGCTGGGCTACACCTTC. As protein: CATKGAGLGYTF.

DNA for the CDR3: TGTGCCAGCTCACCGGACAGGAGCTTCTATGGCTACACCTTC. This gives the protein CASSPDRSFYGYTF. V and J are TRBV18 and TRBJ1-2, with 7 bases identical to TRBD1. CDR1 is KGHSH, CDR2 LQKENI, per germline. J was trimmed by 4 bases and V by 3 bases; bases with no gene match: 5. The CDR3 spans 14 residues.

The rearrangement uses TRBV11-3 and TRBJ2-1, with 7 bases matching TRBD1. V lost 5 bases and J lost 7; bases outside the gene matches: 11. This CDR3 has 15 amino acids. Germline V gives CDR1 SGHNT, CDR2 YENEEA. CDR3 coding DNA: TGTGCCAGCAGCCCAGGACAGGACCGACAGAATGAGCAGTTCTTC. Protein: CASSPGQDRQNEQFF.

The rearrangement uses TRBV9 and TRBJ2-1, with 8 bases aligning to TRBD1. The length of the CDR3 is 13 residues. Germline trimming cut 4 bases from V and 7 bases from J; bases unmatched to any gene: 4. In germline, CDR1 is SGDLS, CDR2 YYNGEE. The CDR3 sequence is CASSNGQGNEQFF. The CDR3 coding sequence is TGTGCCAGCAGCAACGGACAGGGAAATGAGCAGTTCTTC.